The present T cell receptor (beta chain) was sequenced within a study of blood T cell repertoires in COVID-19. Clones were read by immunoSEQ multiplex PCR, and TCRdb kept only the in-frame ones, dropping some. Altogether around 130,000 clones are present, roughly four fifths being singletons, with the ten largest covering roughly an eighth. In its sample, this clone was seen once. V was clipped by 6 bases and J by 7 bases, with 12 bases between them. CDR3 length: 12 residues. Germline-derived CDR1 and CDR2 are SNHLY and FYNNEI. The gene calls are TRBV2 and TRBJ1-2; weak D call: TRBD1 (5 bases). The sequence was obtained from a human donor in a cohort sampled during active COVID-19. Sequenced input: peripheral blood. CDR3 amino acids: CASSPGIFGYTF. The CDR3 region has the DNA TGTGCCAGCAGCCCAGGGATTTTTGGCTACACCTTC.